The source of this T cell receptor (beta chain) is a study of OX40 agonist ivuxolimab in advanced cancers. The germline V gene encodes CDR1 SEHNR and CDR2 FQNEAQ (reference sequence). With 5 bases removed from V and 2 bases from J, the gap between germline ends came to 18 bases. The CDR3 has 16 residues. Repertoires were generated with immunoSEQ multiplex PCR, while TCRdb's copy carries only in-frame clones and drops some. The data hold some 11,000 clones, with around 84% observed a single time. This clonotype was sampled from an adult with an advanced solid tumor such as melanoma, head and neck, liver or kidney cancer. The sequenced sample was CD4+ or CD8+ T cells sorted from blood, obtained in a trial of the OX40 agonist ivuxolimab. The genes are TRBV7-9 and TRBJ1-1, with D possibly matching TRBD1 (5 bases). The CDR3 DNA reads TGTGCCAGCAGCAATCTTGGGGGGGTCCCCAACACTGAAGCTTTCTTT. Translation: CASSNLGGVPNTEAFF.